This T cell receptor beta chain was profiled in a study of PD-1 blockade in classical Hodgkin lymphoma. Using immunoSEQ multiplex PCR, the repertoire was profiled, and TCRdb retains in-frame clones only, with some absent. The repertoire holds tens of thousands of clones, with roughly nine tenths as singletons. Time point given: cycle 4 day 1 (C4D1), after more than five weeks of nivolumab. All the patients suffered relapse after autologous stem cell transplantation, and brentuximab vedotin exposure differed. The study purified CD4+ T cells from thawed PBMCs using magnetic negative selection. Complete response, partial response or progressive disease were the best responses. Germline-derived CDR1 and CDR2 are MDHEN and SYDVKM. V gave up 6 bases and J gave up 0 bases, with 12 bases separating them. The CDR3 is 15 amino acids.

Sequenced here: CD4+ T cells from blood, sampled before the fourth cycle of nivolumab. This chain connects TRBV28 to TRBJ1-3; D not resolved. The TCR originated in a human donor with classical Hodgkin lymphoma. CDR3 nucleotides: TGTGCCAGCAGACCAACGGGCTACTCTGGAAACACCATATATTTT. Encoded protein: CASRPTGYSGNTIYF.